This T cell receptor (beta chain) stems from a study of blood T cells in healthy people across ages. Study-level background: The capture of about one barcoded beta molecule per two T cells was achieved by template switching.

Study-wide points: Among long-lived donors, naive CD4+ cells were more numerous and diversity higher than in aged donors.

This clonotype has only a few counts. What it binds is unknown. It was with a sample-barcoded 5' primer and a J-beta primer mix that a second PCR of about 6 to 12 cycles was run. Each cDNA molecule was tagged by a template-switch adaptor with 12 random nucleotides. In TCRdb, the 5' RACE reads were re-called with MiXCR into one record per CDR3 protein. This table holds roughly 1.4 million distinct CDR3 sequences, 45% to 70% found once. Extraction of total RNA produced a minimum of 5 micrograms from each sample. The TCR comes from a man aged 18 to 29 in good health. What was sequenced was blood.

The CDR3 here is CASSSRQVGTPGELFF. In nucleotides, the CDR3 is TGCGCCAGCAGCTCAAGACAGGTGGGCACACCCGGGGAGCTGTTTTTT. The chain joins TRBV4-1 to TRBJ2-2; D is possibly TRBD1 (6 bases). Deletions cut 5 bases from V and 6 bases from J, with 19 bases between. CDR3 length: 16 amino acids. Germline V gene sequence: CDR1 MGHRA, CDR2 YSYEKL.